Each of the 32 T cell receptor beta chains below was sequenced from the same sample in a study of blood T cell repertoires in COVID-19. TCRdb's table, derived via immunoSEQ multiplex PCR, lists solely in-frame clones and lacks some. This table holds roughly 120,000 clones, roughly 88% found once. The specimen was peripheral blood. Source of these receptors: a human donor in a cohort sampled during active COVID-19.

This sequence joins TRBV4-1 and TRBJ2-4; D gene uncertain. This CDR3 is 14 amino acids long. V was cut by 1 base and J by 3 bases, with 7 bases left in between. Germline assignment: CDR1 MGHRA and CDR2 YSYEKL. The CDR3 sequence: CASSQAFRKNIQYF. The CDR3 coding sequence is TGCGCCAGCAGCCAAGCCTTCCGCAAAAACATTCAGTACTTC.

This chain joins TRBV7-3 and TRBJ1-3; possibly TRBD1 for D (5 bases). Germline-derived CDR1 and CDR2 are SGHTA and FQGTGA. V lost 2 bases and J lost 0, with 11 bases in between. The CDR3 sequence is 16 residues long. CDR3 loop: CASSLGPTGSGNTIYF. In DNA form, the CDR3 reads TGTGCCAGCAGCTTAGGACCCACAGGCTCTGGAAACACCATATATTTT.

J is TRBJ1-1 and V is TRBV5-1; weak D call: TRBD1 (5 bases). This CDR3 has 15 amino acids. V shed 1 base and J shed 3 bases, with 13 bases lying between them. Per the germline V gene, CDR1 is SGHRS and CDR2 is YFSETQ. The DNA for the CDR3 is TGCGCCAGCAGCTTGACGGTGGGGCCGGACACTGAAGCTTTCTTT. The encoded protein is CASSLTVGPDTEAFF. The variable domain in full, with the rest retrieved from reference TRBV5-1 and TRBJ1-1, is KAGVTQTPRYLIKTRGQQVTLSCSPISGHRSVSWYQQTPGQGLQFLFEYFSETQRNKGNFPGRFSGRQFSNSRSEMNVSTLELGDSALYLCASSLTVGPDTEAFFGQGTRLTVV.

This clone was seen only once. The chain is built from TRBV27 and TRBJ2-1, with TRBD2 as a possible D gene (5 bases). The germline gives CDR1 MNHEY, CDR2 SMNVEV (reference sequence). This CDR3 comprises 15 residues. V gave up 5 bases and J gave up 9 bases, with 20 bases separating them. The CDR3 DNA follows: TGTGCCAGCAGTCCCCAAATGGCGAGTGGGAGTGAGCAGTTCTTC. It yields the protein CASSPQMASGSEQFF.

This clone was recorded at least ten times. This sequence joins TRBV7-9 and TRBJ1-6, with 8 bases lining up with TRBD1. With 5 bases clipped from V and 7 bases from J, the junction kept 7 bases outside the gene matches. This CDR3 has 15 amino acids. The germline V gene encodes CDR1 SEHNR and CDR2 FQNEAQ (reference sequence). The CDR3, as DNA: TGTGCCAGCAGCCTGCGGACAGGGCCGAATTCACCCCTCCACTTT. The encoded protein is CASSLRTGPNSPLHF.

The CDR3 sequence is CASSRYTDTQYF. CDR3 nucleotides: TGTGCCAGCAGCCGGTACACAGATACGCAGTATTTT. V gene TRBV7-2 combines with J gene TRBJ2-3; D unresolved. The V gene lost 5 bases and the J gene lost 2 bases, with 5 bases spanning the gap. The CDR3 length is 12 residues. CDR1 is SGHTA and CDR2 is FQGNSA in the germline V gene.

In regard to this clone: This same CDR3 is encoded by further DNA sequences in the sample. The V and J genes are TRBV2 and TRBJ2-5; possibly TRBD1 for D (5 bases). Germline assignment: CDR1 SNHLY and CDR2 FYNNEI. Trimming shortened V by 4 bases and J by 5 bases, and 8 bases separated the two germline ends. The CDR3 sequence is 12 residues long. As DNA, the CDR3 is TGTGCCAGCAGTGTCCGACAGGAGACCCAGTACTTC. Protein product: CASSVRQETQYF.

This chain uses TRBV2 with TRBJ2-3, with 8 bases lining up with TRBD2. With V trimmed by 1 base and J by 0 bases, 0 bases remained unmatched. Germline values: CDR1 SNHLY, CDR2 FYNNEI. The CDR3 has 15 amino acids. The CDR3 protein is CASSEERGSTDTQYF. CDR3 coding DNA: TGTGCCAGCAGTGAAGAGCGGGGGAGCACAGATACGCAGTATTTT. Full variable domain (missing parts from reference TRBV2 and TRBJ2-3): EPEVTQTPSHQVTQMGQEVILRCVPISNHLYFYWYRQILGQKVEFLVSFYNNEISEKSEIFDDQFSVERPDGSNFTLKIRSTKLEDSAMYFCASSEERGSTDTQYFGPGTRLTVL.

The genes are TRBV18 and TRBJ1-2; D may be TRBD1 (5 bases). Trimming left V 6 bases short and J 0 bases short, with 17 bases between. This CDR3 region has 16 residues. In germline, CDR1 is KGHSH, CDR2 LQKENI. In nucleotides, the CDR3 is TGTGCCAGCTCTCCCCCCGGGGGAGGCACTAACTATGGCTACACCTTC. It yields the protein CASSPPGGGTNYGYTF.

This CDR3 reads CASSVRDYIDEQYF. The CDR3 DNA reads TGTGCCAGCAGCGTCCGGGACTATATCGACGAGCAGTACTTC. This sequence joins TRBV7-8 and TRBJ2-7, with TRBD2 matching 7 bases. This CDR3 is built from 14 residues. CDR1 is SGHVS and CDR2 is FQNEAQ in the germline V gene. V lost 5 bases to trimming and J lost 5 bases; unmatched junction nucleotides: 9.

This clone was recorded once. The rearrangement links TRBV7-2 to TRBJ2-1; TRBD2 matches 9 bases. The V segment lost 5 bases and the J segment 9 bases; nucleotides outside the gene matches: 14. This CDR3 spans 16 amino acids. Germline loops: CDR1 SGHTA, CDR2 FQGNSA. The CDR3 nucleotides are TGTGCCAGCAGCATGGCCCGGGGTAGCGGGAGCCTTGAGCAGTTCTTC. This encodes CASSMARGSGSLEQFF.

V is TRBV7-2 and J is TRBJ2-7, with a tentative D call TRBD2 (5 bases). V was shortened by 3 bases and J by 4 bases, with 13 bases between the two germline ends. Germline V gives CDR1 SGHTA, CDR2 FQGNSA. The CDR3 is 14 amino acids. The CDR3 nucleotides read TGTGCCAGCAGCTTGAGAGGGAAACGATACGAGCAGTACTTC. Amino acids: CASSLRGKRYEQYF.

The chain couples TRBV29-1 to TRBJ2-7; TRBD2 matches 11 bases. The germline V gene encodes CDR1 SQVTM and CDR2 ANQGSEA. With 7 bases clipped from V and 4 bases from J, the junction kept 3 bases outside the gene matches. This CDR3 comprises 12 residues. CDR3 protein: CSGGLAEYEQYF. The CDR3 DNA follows: TGCAGCGGGGGACTAGCGGAATACGAGCAGTACTTC.

This chain joins TRBV4-1 and TRBJ1-6; the D gene is possibly TRBD1 (5 bases). The CDR3 spans 16 residues. Germline V gene sequence: CDR1 MGHRA, CDR2 YSYEKL. V lost 3 bases to trimming and J lost 2 bases, with 11 bases between them. The chain's CDR3 is CASSHAQGTYNSPLHF. DNA of the CDR3: TGCGCCAGCAGCCACGCCCAGGGCACCTATAATTCACCCCTCCACTTT.

The chain has TRBV11-2 and TRBJ1-2, with D possibly being TRBD1 (6 bases). Germline values: CDR1 SGHAT, CDR2 FQNNGV. The V and J ends lost 4 bases and 0 bases respectively, with 15 bases between them. The CDR3 contains 16 residues. The CDR3 reads CASSWGNRDTNYGYTF. The DNA of the CDR3 is TGTGCCAGCAGCTGGGGAAACAGGGACACTAACTATGGCTACACCTTC. The full variable domain, rest sourced from reference TRBV11-2 and TRBJ1-2, is EAGVAQSPRYKIIEKRQSVAFWCNPISGHATLYWYQQILGQGPKLLIQFQNNGVVDDSQLPKDRFSAERLKGVDSTLKIQPAKLEDSAVYLCASSWGNRDTNYGYTFGSGTRLTVV.

The chain is built from TRBV27 and TRBJ2-1; 9 bases agree with TRBD2. V lost 0 bases, J lost 8 bases, and 11 bases stayed unmatched. There are 17 residues in the CDR3. CDR1 MNHEY and CDR2 SMNVEV come from the germline V gene (reference sequence). The DNA of the CDR3 is TGTGCCAGCAGTTTATCCGGGTCGGCTAGCGGGATTTATGAGCAGTTCTTC. This codes for CASSLSGSASGIYEQFF.

CDR3 in DNA: TGTGCCAGCAGCTTAGGAGGGGGATTTAGCACAGATACGCAGTATTTT. Its translation is CASSLGGGFSTDTQYF. This chain joins TRBV7-2 and TRBJ2-3; TRBD1 might be the D (6 bases). Deletions cut 1 base from V and 0 bases from J, with 11 bases between. CDR1 and CDR2 from the germline V gene are SGHTA and FQGNSA. The CDR3 is made up of 16 amino acids.

The genes are TRBV6-2 or TRBV6-3 and TRBJ2-1; 13 nucleotides match TRBD2. Looked up from germline, CDR1 is MNHEY and CDR2 is SVGEGT. The CDR3 runs 15 residues. Trimming removed 5 bases from V and 6 bases from J; junction bases left unmatched: 4. For the CDR3, the DNA is TGTGCCAGCAGTGACTGGACTAGCGGGAGCAATGAGCAGTTCTTC. This translates into CASSDWTSGSNEQFF.

This sequence joins TRBV20-1 and TRBJ2-1, with D perhaps TRBD1 (5 bases). V gave up 8 bases and J gave up 10 bases, with 15 bases separating them. Germline loops: CDR1 DFQATT, CDR2 SNEGSKA (reference sequence). The CDR3 loop spans 11 amino acids. CDR3 in DNA: TGCAGTCCAAGGGGTGGGAAGGAGCAGTTCTTC. Its translation is CSPRGGKEQFF.

The V gene is TRBV19, the J gene TRBJ2-3, with 10 nucleotides matching TRBD2. CDR1 is LNHDA and CDR2 is SQIVND in the germline V gene (reference sequence). V lost 2 bases to trimming and J lost 2 bases; unmatched junction nucleotides: 1. CDR3 length: 15 residues. In nucleotides, the CDR3 is TGTGCCAGTAGTATACTAGCGGGGGTCACAGATACGCAGTATTTT. It specifies CASSILAGVTDTQYF.

This rearrangement joins TRBV7-9 to TRBJ2-7; 8 nucleotides agree with TRBD1. Germline V CDR1 and CDR2: SEHNR, FQNEAQ (reference sequence). The CDR3 spans 13 residues. V lost 5 bases and J lost 6; bases outside the gene matches: 6. The DNA for the CDR3 is TGTGCCAGCAGCCGATTAACAGGGGGCGAGCAGTACTTC. Translated: CASSRLTGGEQYF.

The chain links TRBV4-1 to TRBJ1-2; D is unclear. V was shortened by 1 base and J by 2 bases, with 8 bases between the two germline ends. The germline V gene has CDR1 MGHRA and CDR2 YSYEKL. The CDR3 sequence is 14 residues long. For the CDR3, the DNA is TGCGCCAGCAGCCAAGGACAACTCAACTATGGCTACACCTTC. As protein: CASSQGQLNYGYTF.

The V and J genes are TRBV19 and TRBJ1-6; D not certain. The length of the CDR3 is 14 residues. The germline V gene has CDR1 LNHDA and CDR2 SQIVND (reference sequence). V dropped 4 bases and J dropped 7 bases, with 11 bases sitting between them. The CDR3 here is CASSNERGNSPLHF. CDR3 nucleotide sequence: TGTGCCAGTAGTAATGAGAGAGGGAATTCACCCCTCCACTTT.

V usage is TRBV9 and J usage is TRBJ2-1; D perhaps matches TRBD2 (5 bases). Trimming left V 6 bases short and J 4 bases short, with 20 bases between. This CDR3 comprises 16 residues. Per germline, CDR1 SGDLS and CDR2 YYNGEE. The CDR3 DNA reads as TGTGCCAGCAACCGAGGAGCCCTAGCAGCGTACAATGAGCAGTTCTTC. Translated, it gives CASNRGALAAYNEQFF.

The genes are TRBV28 and TRBJ1-2, with 7 bases aligning to TRBD1. From germline, CDR1 is MDHEN and CDR2 SYDVKM. Losses at the gene ends were 2 bases for V and 5 bases for J; bases not matched to a gene: 11. The CDR3 covers 16 residues. Here the CDR3 reads CASSLGALHRGYGYTF. Written as DNA, the CDR3 is TGTGCCAGCAGTTTAGGAGCTCTCCACAGGGGTTATGGCTACACCTTC.

This clone was counted a few times. The chain links TRBV6-6 to TRBJ2-7, with TRBD2 matching over 9 bases. The CDR3 sequence is 19 residues long. CDR1 is MNHNY and CDR2 is SVGAGI in the germline V gene (reference sequence). V lost 5 bases to trimming and J lost 3 bases; unmatched junction nucleotides: 20. CDR3 bases: TGTGCCAGCAGTCGGGGGGGCGCGGGAGGGCCACTCATAGGCTACGAGCAGTACTTC. It specifies CASSRGGAGGPLIGYEQYF.

The chain has TRBV14 and TRBJ1-6; no clear D gene. The V gene lost 0 bases and the J gene lost 10 bases, with 10 bases spanning the gap. CDR3 length: 14 amino acids. Germline CDR1 reads SGHDN; CDR2 reads FVKESK. The DNA of the CDR3 is TGTGCCAGCAGCCAAGATCTCAGGTTATCACCCCTCCACTTT. It codes for CASSQDLRLSPLHF.

The chain uses TRBV25-1 and TRBJ1-2, with 7 bases identical to TRBD1. The CDR3 totals 14 residues. The V and J ends lost 5 bases and 5 bases, in that order; junction bases with no gene match: 8. The germline V gene encodes CDR1 MGHDK and CDR2 SYGVNS. The CDR3 here is CASSRPGQLYGYTF. The DNA for the CDR3 is TGTGCCAGCAGTAGACCGGGACAGTTATATGGCTACACCTTC.

The rearrangement joins TRBV24-1 to TRBJ2-1; 7 bases align to TRBD2. The J segment lost 9 bases and the V segment lost 3 bases, leaving 10 bases of the junction unmatched. The CDR3 contains 15 residues. The germline V gene encodes CDR1 KGHDR and CDR2 SFDVKD. CDR3 residues: CATSDPGGRNGEQFF. DNA for the CDR3: TGTGCCACCAGTGATCCGGGGGGAAGGAATGGTGAGCAGTTCTTC.

This chain links TRBV27 with TRBJ2-7; 8 nucleotides line up with TRBD2. The CDR3 has 14 amino acids. After removal of 2 bases from V and 10 bases from J, the junction contained 10 bases not matched to a gene. In germline, CDR1 is MNHEY, CDR2 SMNVEV (reference sequence). The CDR3 protein is CASSLEVASGLQYF. DNA for the CDR3: TGTGCCAGCAGTTTAGAGGTCGCTAGCGGGCTTCAGTACTTC.

The genes are TRBV6-5 and TRBJ2-1; TRBD2 agrees at 10 bases. Germline trimming cut 1 base from V and 9 bases from J; bases unmatched to any gene: 9. CDR1 MNHEY and CDR2 SVGAGI come from the germline V gene. The CDR3 totals 16 residues. Here the CDR3 reads CASSYYDPSGRSEQFF. In DNA, the CDR3 is TGTGCCAGCAGTTACTACGACCCTAGCGGGAGAAGTGAGCAGTTCTTC.

This clone appeared many times. This chain uses TRBV6-2 or TRBV6-3 with TRBJ2-7; 11 bases are shared with TRBD1. Germline assignment: CDR1 MNHEY and CDR2 SVGEGT. With V trimmed by 5 bases and J by 6 bases, 9 bases remained unmatched. This CDR3 region has 15 residues. CDR3 nucleotides: TGTGCCAGCAGTCCAAGGGGACAGGGGGGATTCGAGCAGTACTTC. Protein: CASSPRGQGGFEQYF.